These 3 T cell receptor beta chains originate from one sample sequenced in a study of neurological immune-mediated disorders. MiXCR was run by TCRdb on the 5' RACE reads, yielding one entry per CDR3 protein. The sample comprises tens of thousands of distinct CDR3 sequences, about 10% of which are singletons, and about 22% rests with the top ten. Specimen: PBMCs. Every receptor here comes from a woman aged 55-69 years with HTLV-1-associated myelopathy (HAM/TSP).

This clonotype has a count of ten or more. The chain carries TRBV5-1 and TRBJ2-7; possible D gene TRBD2, 6 bases. Germline loops: CDR1 SGHRS, CDR2 YFSETQ. The CDR3 runs to 15 residues. Trimming removed 5 bases from V and 9 bases from J, with 24 bases in between. The CDR3 spells CASRPPGENGVGQYF. For the CDR3, the DNA is TGCGCCAGCAGACCTCCGGGGGAGAATGGAGTAGGGCAGTACTTC.

In this sample, this clonotype turned up many times. CDR3 residues: CASSHPGQGIEAFF. The DNA for the CDR3 is TGCGCCAGCAGCCACCCGGGACAGGGAATCGAAGCTTTCTTT. This chain uses TRBV4-1 with TRBJ1-1, with 9 positions matching TRBD1. V dropped 3 bases and J dropped 8; count of bases not matched to a gene: 7. The CDR3 runs 14 residues. Germline lookup yields CDR1 MGHRA and CDR2 YSYEKL.

About this clonotype: A clone one base away is much larger, so this may be a read error. The chain carries TRBV5-1 and TRBJ2-7; D gene uncertain. The CDR3 spans 16 residues. Germline CDR1 and CDR2: SGHRS and YFSETQ. CDR3 DNA: TGCGCCAGCAGCTCGCGATCGGCCATGGGCTTTGGCGAGAAGTACTTC. It yields the protein CASSSRSAMGFGEKYF.